A single sample gave rise to the 11 T cell receptor beta chains below, sequenced in a study of shared clonotypes between healthy human individuals. Clones were sequenced by immunoSEQ multiplex PCR, and TCRdb holds only the in-frame ones, with some missing. The data contain about 510,000 clones, 90% to 97% of them singletons. Sequenced input: naive CD4+ T cells sorted from blood. Subset given: CD45RA+ positively selected. The source of these receptors is a woman in her 30s in good health.

This chain joins TRBV28 and TRBJ2-3, with TRBD2 as a possible D gene (6 bases). CDR3 length: 18 amino acids. V shed 5 bases and J shed 0 bases, with 21 bases lying between them. Per the germline V gene, CDR1 is MDHEN and CDR2 is SYDVKM. CDR3 DNA sequence: TGTGCCAGCAGTCCGACCCTCGGGCGGGGTACTAGCACAGATACGCAGTATTTT. Protein sequence: CASSPTLGRGTSTDTQYF.

The V and J genes are TRBV2 and TRBJ2-1; 12 positions agree with TRBD1. V was pared by 7 bases and J by 9 bases, with 4 bases of the junction left unmatched. CDR3 length equals 13 residues. Germline CDR1 reads SNHLY; CDR2 reads FYNNEI. The CDR3 bases are TGTGCCAGCAAAGGGACAGGGGGCGGTGAGCAGTTCTTC. Translation gives CASKGTGGGEQFF. The variable domain in full, completed from reference TRBV2 and TRBJ2-1, reads EPEVTQTPSHQVTQMGQEVILRCVPISNHLYFYWYRQILGQKVEFLVSFYNNEISEKSEIFDDQFSVERPDGSNFTLKIRSTKLEDSAMYFCASKGTGGGEQFFGPGTRLTVL.

J is TRBJ2-5 and V is TRBV2, with TRBD2 matching over 7 bases. Judging by the DNA end, TRBJ2-7 fits better; the J call may be wrong. The CDR3 is 15 amino acids. CDR1 is SNHLY, CDR2 FYNNEI, per germline. CDR3 in amino acids: CASGGLAAISYEQYF. DNA for the CDR3: TGTGCCAGCGGCGGGCTAGCGGCGATCTCCTACGAGCAGTACTTC.

The chain is built from TRBV6-1 and TRBJ2-5; 10 bases fit TRBD2. With 8 bases clipped from V and 1 base from J, the junction kept 4 bases outside the gene matches. CDR1 and CDR2 (germline): MNHNS, SASEGT. This CDR3 is built from 14 residues. This CDR3 is CASRLAGSQETQYF. CDR3 in DNA: TGTGCCAGCCGACTAGCGGGTAGCCAAGAGACCCAGTACTTC.

The rearrangement links TRBV4-1 to TRBJ1-2; D perhaps matches TRBD1 (5 bases). Per the germline V gene, CDR1 is MGHRA and CDR2 is YSYEKL. V dropped 3 bases and J dropped 4 bases, with 15 bases sitting between them. The CDR3 runs to 15 residues. CDR3 nucleotide sequence: TGCGCCAGCAGCCAGTATCAGGGACGAATCTATGGCTACACCTTC. Its translation: CASSQYQGRIYGYTF.

V is TRBV6-5 and J is TRBJ1-3, with unresolved D. Germline assignment: CDR1 MNHEY and CDR2 SVGAGI. The CDR3 is 13 amino acids. The V end was cut by 0 bases, the J end by 4 bases, with 4 bases between. CDR3 residues: CASSYSQGNTIYF. The CDR3 coding sequence is TGTGCCAGCAGTTACTCACAGGGAAACACCATATATTTT.

The gene calls are TRBV5-6 and TRBJ1-3; D is unresolved. Trimming took off 1 base at V and 0 bases at J, with 5 bases between the two ends. The germline V gene has CDR1 SGHDT and CDR2 YYEEEE. This CDR3 contains 14 residues. The CDR3 DNA follows: TGTGCCAGCAGCTTGCTAGTCTCTGGAAACACCATATATTTT. Its protein product is CASSLLVSGNTIYF.

The genes are TRBV2 and TRBJ1-5; D gene ambiguous. There are 15 residues in the CDR3. Trimming pared 5 bases from V and 1 base from J, leaving 12 bases between. Germline V gene lookup returns CDR1 SNHLY and CDR2 FYNNEI. CDR3 nucleotide sequence: TGTGCCAGCAGTCTCTTCGGTATGAGCAATCAGCCCCAGCATTTT. It encodes CASSLFGMSNQPQHF.

The chain uses TRBV28 and TRBJ1-1; D is ambiguous. In germline, CDR1 is MDHEN, CDR2 SYDVKM. This CDR3 has 15 residues. Trimming removed 8 bases from V and 3 bases from J, with 19 bases in between. This CDR3 is CASGCPGRADTEAFF. For the CDR3, the DNA is TGTGCCAGCGGATGCCCCGGGAGGGCTGACACTGAAGCTTTCTTT. Combining the CDR3 with reference TRBV28 and TRBJ1-1 gives the whole variable domain DVKVTQSSRYLVKRTGEKVFLECVQDMDHENMFWYRQDPGLGLRLIYFSYDVKMKEKGDIPEGYSVSREKKERFSLILESASTNQTSMYLCASGCPGRADTEAFFGQGTRLTVV.

This chain links TRBV6-5 with TRBJ1-1; D may be TRBD1 (6 bases). The V and J ends lost 5 bases and 9 bases respectively, with 22 bases between them. CDR1 MNHEY and CDR2 SVGAGI come from the germline V gene. CDR3 length: 15 residues. The CDR3 protein is CASSPDSRQERKAFF. For the CDR3, the DNA is TGTGCCAGCAGTCCCGACTCAAGACAGGAAAGAAAAGCTTTCTTT.

The rearrangement links TRBV19 to TRBJ2-1, with TRBD2 as a possible D gene (6 bases). Trimming pared 3 bases from V and 6 bases from J, leaving 15 bases between. Per the germline V gene, CDR1 is LNHDA and CDR2 is SQIVND (reference sequence). The CDR3 contains 15 residues. The CDR3 DNA sequence: TGTGCCAGTAGTATCCCCGGGAGAGGGTTCAATGAGCAGTTCTTC. Translating gives CASSIPGRGFNEQFF. Full variable domain (remainder filled in from reference TRBV19 and TRBJ2-1): DGGITQSPKYLFRKEGQNVTLSCEQNLNHDAMYWYRQDPGQGLRLIYYSQIVNDFQKGDIAEGYSVSREKKESFPLTVTSAQKNPTAFYLCASSIPGRGFNEQFFGPGTRLTVL.